Listed below are T cell receptor beta chains from one sample, sequenced in a study of identical twins. MiXCR, run by TCRdb on the 5' RACE reads, gives a single entry per CDR3 protein. The repertoire holds about 190,000 distinct CDR3 sequences, with roughly 15% as singletons. This sample also belongs to another study, concerning T cells expressing NK-cell markers.

Sequenced sample: CD8+ T cells sorted from blood. The receptors derive from a woman between 18 and 29 years old in good health. Each CDR3 is given with its conserved first and last residue. A D gene is named only where the DNA matches it firmly. Rows may omit the clone size; those that give it use once, few, many or a size class.

j_call | v_call | d_call | clone_size | cdr3_nt | cdr3_aa
TRBJ2-1 | TRBV9 | . | many | TGTGCCAGCAGCGTAGGGGGCGGGGAGCACAATGAGCAGTTCTTC | CASSVGGGEHNEQFF
TRBJ1-2 | TRBV20-1 | . | . | TGCAGTGCTCCGGGATCAGGGGCTGGCTACACCTTC | CSAPGSGAGYTF
TRBJ1-1 | TRBV30 | TRBD1 | . | TGTGCCTGGGGACAGGGGAGAACTGAAGCTTTCTTT | CAWGQGRTEAFF
TRBJ2-5 | TRBV20-1 | . | . | TGCAGTGCTAGAGATATGGAGACCCAGTACTTC | CSARDMETQYF
TRBJ2-3 | TRBV9 | TRBD2 | few | TGTGCCAGCAGCTACCATGCGACTAGCGGGGGAGATACGCAGTATTTT | CASSYHATSGGDTQYF
TRBJ2-1 | TRBV20-1 | TRBD1 | few | TGCAGTGCCAAAAGGGAAGGGGGCGAATCCCTAGGGCTGTTCTTC | CSAKREGGESLGLFF
TRBJ2-2 | TRBV7-3 | . | few | TGTGCCAGCAGCTTAGCGGACAACACCGGGGAGCTGTTTTTT | CASSLADNTGELFF
TRBJ1-5 | TRBV12-5 | . | . | TGTGCTAGTGGTTTGGGCAATCAGCCCCAGCATTTT | CASGLGNQPQHF
TRBJ2-2 | TRBV9 | . | . | TGTGCCAGCAACCCAGGGGACACCGGGGAGCTGTTTTTT | CASNPGDTGELFF
TRBJ1-1 | TRBV7-9 | . | . | TGTGCCAGCAAGGGCCCTTGGTGGGCGAACACTGAAGCTTTCTTT | CASKGPWWANTEAFF
TRBJ2-4 | TRBV5-1 | . | . | TGCGCCAGCAGCTTGGACTTAGCCAAAAACATTCAGTACTTC | CASSLDLAKNIQYF
TRBJ2-2 | TRBV7-7 | TRBD1 | . | TGTGCTAGCAGCTCCGTCATTGACAGGGCGACCGGGGAGCTGTTTTTT | CASSSVIDRATGELFF
TRBJ2-1 | TRBV9 | TRBD2 | . | TGTGCCAGCAGCGTAGGAGGGGGACCGGGACTAGCGGGAAATGAGCAGTTCTTC | CASSVGGGPGLAGNEQFF
TRBJ1-5 | TRBV7-2 | . | many | TGTGCCAGCAGCTTAGGAGAAATTAGCAATCAGCCCCAGCATTTT | CASSLGEISNQPQHF
TRBJ2-1 | TRBV4-1 | TRBD2 | few | TGCGCCAGCAGCCGGACTAGCGGGGGGGGTGAGCAGTTCTTC | CASSRTSGGGEQFF
TRBJ2-1 | TRBV20-1 | . | . | TGCAGTGCCGACCAGGGTTATGAGCAGTTCTTC | CSADQGYEQFF
TRBJ2-6 | TRBV18 | . | . | TGTGCCAGCTCACCTCAAGCCGGCTCTGGGGCCAACGTCCTGACTTTC | CASSPQAGSGANVLTF
TRBJ1-1 | TRBV5-1 | . | . | TGCGCCAGCAGCTTGGTCGATGGCAGGGACACTGAAGCTTTCTTT | CASSLVDGRDTEAFF
TRBJ2-7 | TRBV19 | TRBD2 | . | TGTGCCAGTAGTATAGATCAACTAGCGGGATCTAACGAGCAGTACTTC | CASSIDQLAGSNEQYF
TRBJ2-1 | TRBV7-7 | TRBD2 | few | TGTGCCAGCAGCTTTGGGACTAGCGGGAGAGATGAGCAGTTCTTC | CASSFGTSGRDEQFF
TRBJ2-5 | TRBV7-9 | . | few | TGTGCCAGCAGCTTAGAACGGAAAGAGACCCAGTACTTC | CASSLERKETQYF
TRBJ2-7 | TRBV6-2/TRBV6-3 | . | few | TGTGCCAGCACCGAAAAAGAGACTAGGTGGGTCTACGAGCAGTACTTC | CASTEKETRWVYEQYF
TRBJ2-7 | TRBV20-1 | TRBD1 | few | TGCAGTGCTAGAGATTGGGGGACAGGGACCTACGAGCAGTACTTC | CSARDWGTGTYEQYF
TRBJ2-1 | TRBV12-5 | . | . | TGTGCTAGTGGTTTTAATGAGCAGTTCTTC | CASGFNEQFF
TRBJ1-6 | TRBV20-1 | . | many | TGCAGTGCTAGAGATAGGGCAAAAAGCTCCTATAATTCACCCCTCCACTTT | CSARDRAKSSYNSPLHF
TRBJ2-2 | TRBV4-3 | TRBD2 | few | TGCGCCAGCAGCCAAGATGCGGGAGCCCCCGGGGAGCTGTTTTTT | CASSQDAGAPGELFF
TRBJ1-4 | TRBV9 | . | . | TGTGCCAGCAGCGCTAGGGGTGGTGAAAAACTGTTTTTT | CASSARGGEKLFF
TRBJ2-1 | TRBV5-5 | . | . | TGTGCCAGCAGCTTGGCACCGACCGCGATTCTTGAGCAGTTCTTC | CASSLAPTAILEQFF
TRBJ2-3 | TRBV11-2 | . | . | TGTGCCAGCAGCTTGTTCACAGGGAGCACAGATACGCAGTATTTT | CASSLFTGSTDTQYF
TRBJ1-2 | TRBV7-9 | . | . | TGTGCCAGCAGCTTACTGGTGCAGCCGTTCTATGGCTACACCTTC | CASSLLVQPFYGYTF
TRBJ2-1 | TRBV14 | TRBD2 | few | TGTGCCAGCAGCCCCTACGGACTAGCGGGGTTTCTGGATGAGCAGTTCTTC | CASSPYGLAGFLDEQFF
TRBJ2-1 | TRBV9 | TRBD2 | . | TGTGCCAGCAGCCCTCGACTAGCGGGAGGCGGTGAGCAGTTCTTC | CASSPRLAGGGEQFF